One and the same sample provided the 5 T cell receptor beta chains below, sequenced in a study of blood T cell repertoires in COVID-19. Profiling relied on immunoSEQ multiplex PCR, and the TCRdb table lists in-frame clones only, not all of them. This table has around 140,000 clones, about 87% appearing once. The source material was peripheral blood. All receptors come from a woman in her forties or fifties with acute or convalescent COVID-19.

The gene calls are TRBV30 and TRBJ2-7, with 7 bases that match TRBD2. With 2 bases clipped from V and 2 bases from J, the junction kept 3 bases outside the gene matches. The germline gives CDR1 GTSNPN, CDR2 SVGIG (reference sequence). This CDR3 region has 13 residues. CDR3 region: CAWSPSGTYEQYF. CDR3 DNA sequence: TGTGCCTGGAGTCCTAGCGGAACCTACGAGCAGTACTTC.

This chain uses TRBV7-8 with TRBJ2-7, with D possibly matching TRBD2 (6 bases). This CDR3 spans 15 amino acids. Trimming took 5 bases from V and 4 from J, leaving 18 bases between them. Germline CDR1 reads SGHVS; CDR2 reads FQNEAQ. CDR3 residues: CASSRAPGTYYEQYF. The CDR3 nucleotides read TGTGCCAGCAGCCGAGCCCCCGGGACTTATTACGAGCAGTACTTC.

This sequence joins TRBV6-5 and TRBJ1-2, with D perhaps TRBD1 (6 bases). This CDR3 comprises 12 residues. The V gene's germline CDR1 is MNHEY and CDR2 SVGAGI. Trimming stripped 5 bases from V and 6 bases from J, with 10 bases between. CDR3 protein: CASSQTGDGYTF. For the CDR3, the DNA is TGTGCCAGCAGTCAGACAGGAGATGGCTACACCTTC.

The chain carries TRBV7-3 and TRBJ2-2; 11 bases line up with TRBD2. The V and J ends lost 5 bases and 5 bases, in that order; junction bases with no gene match: 4. The germline V gene encodes CDR1 SGHTA and CDR2 FQGTGA. The CDR3 length is 15 residues. CDR3 amino acids: CASSALAGETGELFF. The DNA of the CDR3 is TGTGCCAGCAGCGCACTAGCGGGGGAGACCGGGGAGCTGTTTTTT.

This chain connects TRBV20-1 to TRBJ2-4; D remains ambiguous. The length of the CDR3 is 12 residues. Germline values: CDR1 DFQATT, CDR2 SNEGSKA (reference sequence). The V gene lost 3 bases and the J gene lost 5 bases, with 8 bases spanning the gap. CDR3 amino acids: CSASPGENIQYF. The CDR3 coding sequence is TGCAGTGCTAGTCCAGGCGAAAACATTCAGTACTTC.